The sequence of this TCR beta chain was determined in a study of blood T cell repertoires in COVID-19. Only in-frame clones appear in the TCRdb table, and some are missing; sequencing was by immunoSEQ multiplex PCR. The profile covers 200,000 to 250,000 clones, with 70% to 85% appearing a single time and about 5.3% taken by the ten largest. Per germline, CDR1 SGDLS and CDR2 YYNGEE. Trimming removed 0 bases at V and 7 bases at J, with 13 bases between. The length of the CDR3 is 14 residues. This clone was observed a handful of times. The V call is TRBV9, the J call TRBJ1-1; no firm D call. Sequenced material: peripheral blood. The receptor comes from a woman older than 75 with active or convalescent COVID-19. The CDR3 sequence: CASSVAAGGGEAFF. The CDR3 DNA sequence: TGTGCCAGCAGCGTAGCGGCGGGAGGCGGTGAAGCTTTCTTT.